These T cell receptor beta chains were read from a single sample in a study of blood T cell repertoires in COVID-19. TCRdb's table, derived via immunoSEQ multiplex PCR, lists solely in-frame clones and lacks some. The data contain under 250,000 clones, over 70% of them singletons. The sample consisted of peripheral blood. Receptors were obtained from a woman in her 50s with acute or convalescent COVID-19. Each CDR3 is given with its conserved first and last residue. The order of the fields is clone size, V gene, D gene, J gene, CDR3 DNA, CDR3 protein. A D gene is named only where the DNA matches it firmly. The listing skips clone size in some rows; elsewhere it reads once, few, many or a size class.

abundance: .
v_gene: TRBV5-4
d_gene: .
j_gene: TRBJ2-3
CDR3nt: TGTGCCAGCAGGGCCAGCGGGCGCACAGATACGCAGTATTTT
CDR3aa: CASRASGRTDTQYF

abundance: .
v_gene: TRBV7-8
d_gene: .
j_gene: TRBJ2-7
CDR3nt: TGTGCCAGCAGCCAGTCGTCTAGCGTCGGGTACGAGCAGTACTTC
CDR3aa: CASSQSSSVGYEQYF

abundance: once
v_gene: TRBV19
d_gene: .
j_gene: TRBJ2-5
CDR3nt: TGTGCCAGTAGTATAAGCACAGGGAAAGAGACCCAGTACTTC
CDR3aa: CASSISTGKETQYF

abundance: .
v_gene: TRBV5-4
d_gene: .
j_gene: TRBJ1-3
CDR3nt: TGTGCCAGCAGCTTGAGTAGCCTCTCCTCTGGAAACACCATATATTTT
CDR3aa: CASSLSSLSSGNTIYF

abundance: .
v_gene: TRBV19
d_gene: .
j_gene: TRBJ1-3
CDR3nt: TGTGCCAGTAGCCCCGGGGGGCTCGGAAACACCATATATTTT
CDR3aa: CASSPGGLGNTIYF

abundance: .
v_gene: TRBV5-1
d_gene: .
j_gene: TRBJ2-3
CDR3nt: TGCGCCAGCAGTTTTGTACAGGGTAGTATCACAGATACGCAGTATTTT
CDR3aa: CASSFVQGSITDTQYF

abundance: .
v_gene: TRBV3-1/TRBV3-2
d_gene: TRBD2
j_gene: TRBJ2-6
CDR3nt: TGTGCCAGCAGCCGATCTAGCGGGAGAGCTGGGGCCAACGTCCTGACTTTC
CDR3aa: CASSRSSGRAGANVLTF

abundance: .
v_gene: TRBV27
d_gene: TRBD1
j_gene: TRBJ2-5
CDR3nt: TGTGCCAGCAGTACTCGGTCAGGGGGCCAGGAGACCCAGTACTTC
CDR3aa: CASSTRSGGQETQYF

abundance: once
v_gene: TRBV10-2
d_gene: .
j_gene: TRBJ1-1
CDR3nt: TGCGCCAGCAGTGACGTTCCGAACACTGAAGCTTTCTTT
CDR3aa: CASSDVPNTEAFF

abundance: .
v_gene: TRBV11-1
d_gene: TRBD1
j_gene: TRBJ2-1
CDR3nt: TGTGCCAGCAGCAAAAAGACAGGGGGCGCAGTAAATGAGCAGTTCTTC
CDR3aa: CASSKKTGGAVNEQFF

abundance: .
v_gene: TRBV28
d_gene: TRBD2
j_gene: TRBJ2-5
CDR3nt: TGTGCCAGCAGTTCCGGGACTAGCGGGAGGGTTGGTGAGGAGACCCAGTACTTC
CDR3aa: CASSSGTSGRVGEETQYF

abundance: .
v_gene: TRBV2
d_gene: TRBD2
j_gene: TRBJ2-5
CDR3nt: TGTGCCAGCAGACTGACTAGCGGAGGGGGGGCCCAGTACTTC
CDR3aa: CASRLTSGGGAQYF

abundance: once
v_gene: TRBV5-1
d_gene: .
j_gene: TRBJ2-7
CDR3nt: TGCGCCAGCAGCTTGGGGGGCTCCTTCTACGAGCAGTACTTC
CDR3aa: CASSLGGSFYEQYF

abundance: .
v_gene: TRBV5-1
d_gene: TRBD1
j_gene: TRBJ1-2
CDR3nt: TGCGCCAGCAGCTTCCAACCGACAGGGACTAACTATGGCTACACCTTC
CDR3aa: CASSFQPTGTNYGYTF

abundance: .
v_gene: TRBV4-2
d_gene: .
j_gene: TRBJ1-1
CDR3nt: TGTGCCAGCAGCTCCCCCAATGGAAACAGGGATGGCACTGAAGCTTTCTTT
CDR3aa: CASSSPNGNRDGTEAFF

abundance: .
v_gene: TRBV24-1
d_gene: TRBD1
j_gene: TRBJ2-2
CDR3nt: TGTGCCACCAGTGAAGGACAGGGATTTGAGCTGTTTTTT
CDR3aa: CATSEGQGFELFF

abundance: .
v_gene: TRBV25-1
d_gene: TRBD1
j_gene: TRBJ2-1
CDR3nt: TGTGCCAGCAGTGAAGTTCCGGGACAGGGACTTGATGAGCAGTTCTTC
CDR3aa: CASSEVPGQGLDEQFF

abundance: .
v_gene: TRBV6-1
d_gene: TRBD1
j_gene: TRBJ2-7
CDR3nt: TGTGCCAGCAGTGGGCGAAGAGGGGGCATAGTCAAGGCCTACGAGCAGTACTTC
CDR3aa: CASSGRRGGIVKAYEQYF

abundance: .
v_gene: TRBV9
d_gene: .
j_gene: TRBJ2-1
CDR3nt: TGTGCCAGCAGCGTAGAGTACCAGGGGCGGAATGAGCAGTTCTTC
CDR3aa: CASSVEYQGRNEQFF

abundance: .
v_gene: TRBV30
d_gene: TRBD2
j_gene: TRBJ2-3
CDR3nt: TGTGCCTGGAGCGGAGCGGGACGCACAGATACGCAGTATTTT
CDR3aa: CAWSGAGRTDTQYF

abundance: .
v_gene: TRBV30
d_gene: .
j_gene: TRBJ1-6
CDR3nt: TGTGCCTGGAGTGTAGGACAGCGGTATTCACCCCTCCACTTT
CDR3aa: CAWSVGQRYSPLHF

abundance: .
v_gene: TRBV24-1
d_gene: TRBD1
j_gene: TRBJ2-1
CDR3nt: TGTGCCACCAGTGGGGACAGGGATGTGAATGAGCAGTTCTTC
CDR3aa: CATSGDRDVNEQFF

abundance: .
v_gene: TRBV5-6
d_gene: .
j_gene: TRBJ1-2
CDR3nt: TGTGCCAGCAGCAACTTAGCGGGGCTCCATCACTATGGCTACACCTTC
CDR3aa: CASSNLAGLHHYGYTF

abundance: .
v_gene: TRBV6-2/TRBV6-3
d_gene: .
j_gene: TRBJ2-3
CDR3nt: TGTGCCAGCAGCCTGTCGACTAGCACAGATACGCAGTATTTT
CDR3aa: CASSLSTSTDTQYF

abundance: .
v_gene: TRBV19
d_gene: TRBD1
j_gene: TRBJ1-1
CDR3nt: TGTGCCAGTAGTTCCACAGGGGTCGCCACTGAAGCTTTCTTT
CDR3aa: CASSSTGVATEAFF

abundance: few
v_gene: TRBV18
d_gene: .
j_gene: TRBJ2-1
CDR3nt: TGTGCCAGCTCACCCTTATCTAGCTCCTACAATGAGCAGTTCTTC
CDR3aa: CASSPLSSSYNEQFF

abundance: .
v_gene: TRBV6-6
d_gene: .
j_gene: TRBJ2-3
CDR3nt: TGTGCCAGCAGTTATGGGGCAAGGCTAGATACGCAGTATTTT
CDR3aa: CASSYGARLDTQYF

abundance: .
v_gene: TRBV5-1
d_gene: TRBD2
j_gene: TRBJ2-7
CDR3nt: TGCGCCAGCAGCCCTTCCCGACGACTAGCGGGAGTCGACGAGCAGTACTTC
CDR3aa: CASSPSRRLAGVDEQYF

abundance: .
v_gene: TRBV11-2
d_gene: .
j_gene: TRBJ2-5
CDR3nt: TGTGCCAGCAGCTTAGCGGTTCGCGTAGTGGAGACCCAGTACTTC
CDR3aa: CASSLAVRVVETQYF